The next 4 T cell receptor beta chains were all read from a single sample in a study of control samples from healthy donors and cancer patients. Profiled with immunoSEQ multiplex PCR; TCRdb holds only in-frame clones, not every one. The repertoire includes about 150,000 clones, around 92% of them detected once, and approximately 3.4% sits in the top ten. The sample consisted of blood. The receptor set was obtained from a young man in good health.

The chain is built from TRBV6-1 and TRBJ1-5; D may be TRBD1 (6 bases). CDR1 MNHNS and CDR2 SASEGT come from the germline V gene. Deletions cut 2 bases from V and 4 bases from J, with 15 bases between. The CDR3 consists of 16 residues. The CDR3 DNA is TGTGCCAGCAGTGAACTCTGGGGGCGGCGTAATCAGCCCCAGCATTTT. This gives the protein CASSELWGRRNQPQHF.

This clone was seen only once. The chain recombines TRBV5-1 with TRBJ2-7; 7 bases align to TRBD1. The V and J ends lost 0 bases and 0 bases, in that order; junction bases with no gene match: 3. The CDR3 contains 15 residues. Germline V gene data show CDR1 as SGHRS and CDR2 as YFSETQ. CDR3 region: CASSLEQGSSYEQYF. The CDR3 region has the DNA TGCGCCAGCAGCTTGGAACAGGGGTCCTCCTACGAGCAGTACTTC.

The chain links TRBV5-1 to TRBJ2-1; 9 nucleotides match TRBD1. The length of the CDR3 is 14 residues. J lost 3 bases, V lost 4 bases, and 2 bases had no gene match. Germline CDR1 SGHRS, CDR2 YFSETQ. This CDR3 is CASSMGQGYNEQFF. In nucleotides, the CDR3 is TGCGCCAGCAGCATGGGACAGGGCTACAATGAGCAGTTCTTC.

J is TRBJ2-1 and V is TRBV20-1; D remains unclear. CDR3 length equals 10 residues. With 5 bases removed from V and 6 bases from J, the gap between germline ends came to 5 bases. The germline V gene encodes CDR1 DFQATT and CDR2 SNEGSKA (reference sequence). CDR3 DNA sequence: TGCAGTGCTTATGGCAATGAGCAGTTCTTC. It translates to CSAYGNEQFF.